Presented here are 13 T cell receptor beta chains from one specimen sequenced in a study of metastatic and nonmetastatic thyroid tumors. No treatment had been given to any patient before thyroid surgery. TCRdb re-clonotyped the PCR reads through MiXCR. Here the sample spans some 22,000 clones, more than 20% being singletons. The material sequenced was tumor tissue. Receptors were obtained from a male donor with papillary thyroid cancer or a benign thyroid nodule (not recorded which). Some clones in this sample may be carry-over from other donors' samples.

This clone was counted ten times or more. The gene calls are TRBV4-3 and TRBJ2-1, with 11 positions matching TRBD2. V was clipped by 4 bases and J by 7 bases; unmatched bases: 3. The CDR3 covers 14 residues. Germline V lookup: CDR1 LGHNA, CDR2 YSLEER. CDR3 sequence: CASSRRTSGNEQFF. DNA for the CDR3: TGCGCCAGCAGCCGAAGGACTAGCGGGAATGAGCAGTTCTTC.

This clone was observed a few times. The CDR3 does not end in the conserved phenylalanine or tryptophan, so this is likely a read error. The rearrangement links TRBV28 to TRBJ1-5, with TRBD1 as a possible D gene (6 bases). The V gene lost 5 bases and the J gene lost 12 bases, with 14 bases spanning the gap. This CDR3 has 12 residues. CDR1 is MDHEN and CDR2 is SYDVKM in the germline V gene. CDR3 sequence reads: CASSPRDIYQHL. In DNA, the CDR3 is TGTGCCAGCAGTCCCAGGGACATCTACCAGCATCTT.

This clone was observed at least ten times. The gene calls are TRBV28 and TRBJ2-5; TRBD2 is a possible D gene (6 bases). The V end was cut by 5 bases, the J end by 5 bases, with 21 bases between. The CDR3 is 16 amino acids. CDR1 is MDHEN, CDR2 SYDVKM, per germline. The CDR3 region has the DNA TGTGCCAGCAGTCCATCCGGGGGACCGGGTTGGGAGACCCAGTACTTC. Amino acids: CASSPSGGPGWETQYF.

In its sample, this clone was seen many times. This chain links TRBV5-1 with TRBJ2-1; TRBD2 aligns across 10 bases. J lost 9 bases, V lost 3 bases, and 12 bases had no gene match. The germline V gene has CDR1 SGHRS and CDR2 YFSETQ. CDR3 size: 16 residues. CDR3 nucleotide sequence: TGCGCCAGCAGCTCCACCACTAGCGGGAACGGGGGTGAGCAGTTCTTC. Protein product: CASSSTTSGNGGEQFF.

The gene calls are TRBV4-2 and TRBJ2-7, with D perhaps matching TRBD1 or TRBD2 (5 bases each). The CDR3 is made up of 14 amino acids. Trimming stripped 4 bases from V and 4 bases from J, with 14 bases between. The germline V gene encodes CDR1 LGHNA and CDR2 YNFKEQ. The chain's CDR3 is CASSLPGALYEQYF. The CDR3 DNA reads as TGTGCCAGCAGCCTCCCCGGGGCGCTTTACGAGCAGTACTTC.

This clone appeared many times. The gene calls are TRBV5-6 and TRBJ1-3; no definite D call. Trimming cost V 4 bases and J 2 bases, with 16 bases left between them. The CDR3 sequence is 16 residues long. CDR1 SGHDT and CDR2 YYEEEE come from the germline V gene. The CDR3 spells CASSLVQTAAGNTIYF. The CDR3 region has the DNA TGTGCCAGCAGCCTGGTGCAGACGGCTGCTGGAAACACCATATATTTT.

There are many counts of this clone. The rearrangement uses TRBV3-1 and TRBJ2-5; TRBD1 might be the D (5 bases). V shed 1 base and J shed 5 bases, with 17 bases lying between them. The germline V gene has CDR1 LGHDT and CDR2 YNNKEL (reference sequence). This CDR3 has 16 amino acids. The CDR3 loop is CASSQGDSTRGETQYF. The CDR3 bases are TGTGCCAGCAGCCAAGGAGACAGTACTCGTGGGGAGACCCAGTACTTC.

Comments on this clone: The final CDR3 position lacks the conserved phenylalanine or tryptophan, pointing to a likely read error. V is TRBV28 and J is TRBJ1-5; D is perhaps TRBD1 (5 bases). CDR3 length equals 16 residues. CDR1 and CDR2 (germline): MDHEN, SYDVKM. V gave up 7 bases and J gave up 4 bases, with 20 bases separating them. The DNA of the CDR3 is TGTGCCAGCACCCAATCGACAGTGGTATGGAATCAGCCCCAGCATGTT. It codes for CASTQSTVVWNQPQHV.

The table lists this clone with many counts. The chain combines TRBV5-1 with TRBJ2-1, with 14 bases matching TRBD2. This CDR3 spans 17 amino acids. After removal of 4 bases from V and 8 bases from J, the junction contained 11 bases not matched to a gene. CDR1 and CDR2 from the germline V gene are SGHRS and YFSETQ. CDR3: CASSTEPGLAGAYEQFF. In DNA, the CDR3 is TGCGCCAGCAGCACGGAACCGGGACTAGCGGGAGCCTATGAGCAGTTCTTC.

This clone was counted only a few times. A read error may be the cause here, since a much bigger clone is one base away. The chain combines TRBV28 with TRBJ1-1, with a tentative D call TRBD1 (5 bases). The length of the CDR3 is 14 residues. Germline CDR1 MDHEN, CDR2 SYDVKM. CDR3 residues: CSSRDGGGNTEAFF. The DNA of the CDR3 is TGTTCCAGCAGGGACGGTGGGGGAAACACTGAAGCTTTCTTT.

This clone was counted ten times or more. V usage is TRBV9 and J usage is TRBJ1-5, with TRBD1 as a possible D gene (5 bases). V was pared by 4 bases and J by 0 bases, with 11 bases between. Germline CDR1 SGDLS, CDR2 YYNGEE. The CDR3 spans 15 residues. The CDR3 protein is CASSPQGNSNQPQHF. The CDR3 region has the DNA TGTGCCAGCAGCCCCCAGGGAAATAGCAATCAGCCCCAGCATTTT.

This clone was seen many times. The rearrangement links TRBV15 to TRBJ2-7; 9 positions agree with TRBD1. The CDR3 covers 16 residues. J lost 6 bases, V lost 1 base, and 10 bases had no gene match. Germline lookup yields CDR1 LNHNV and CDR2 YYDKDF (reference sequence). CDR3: CATSRGTGAVGSEQYF. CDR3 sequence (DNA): TGTGCCACCAGCAGAGGGACAGGGGCCGTCGGCTCCGAGCAGTACTTC.

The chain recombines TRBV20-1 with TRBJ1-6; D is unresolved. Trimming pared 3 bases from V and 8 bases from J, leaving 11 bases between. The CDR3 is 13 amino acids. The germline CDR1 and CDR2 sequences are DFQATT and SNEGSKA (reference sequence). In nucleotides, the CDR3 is TGCAGTGCTAGTCCCATACAGTATTCACCCCTCCACTTT. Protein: CSASPIQYSPLHF.